The source of this T cell receptor beta chain is a study of shared clonotypes between healthy human individuals. The CDR3 totals 14 residues. Trimming stripped 4 bases from V and 8 bases from J, with 17 bases between. TCRdb keeps only in-frame clones here, not all; method: immunoSEQ multiplex PCR. This sample has fewer than 650,000 clones, with 75% to 85% found just once. The chain has TRBV7-1 and TRBJ1-2; no firm D call. TRBV7-1 is noted as an ORF with a role that remains uncertain. Material for sequencing was PBMCs. This TCR was sampled from a middle-aged woman in good health. Some clones in this sample may be carry-over from other donors' samples. The CDR3 DNA reads TGTGCCAGCAGCTTAGTTGCGGGGAGCGAGGGCTACACCTTC. This translates into CASSLVAGSEGYTF.